This T cell receptor (beta chain) was sequenced for a study of T cell changes during pregnancy in multiple sclerosis. The protocol was immunoSEQ multiplex PCR, while the TCRdb copy is restricted to in-frame clones and leaves out a portion. Of over 85,000 clones listed, under 95% are singletons. V was clipped by 4 bases and J by 3 bases; unmatched bases: 8. The CDR3 consists of 15 residues. The germline V gene has CDR1 SGDLS and CDR2 YYNGEE. The specimen comprised peripheral blood, sampled in the first trimester of pregnancy. The sequence was obtained from a female donor in good health, enrolled as a control in a pregnancy study. V usage is TRBV9 and J usage is TRBJ2-3; 7 bases line up with TRBD2. The DNA for the CDR3 is TGTGCCAGCAGCAGGCGGGGGTTCGGGACAGATACGCAGTATTTT. The encoded protein is CASSRRGFGTDTQYF.